This T cell receptor (beta chain) comes out of a study of human T cells and chemical hapten exposure. Across the whole study: The sensitizer, 2% DPC, was used on around 2 cm by around 2 cm of upper inner arm skin. For the roughly 26-week duration of the study, patients were given weekly doses of diphenylcyclopropenone on the scalp.

The time point: pre-sensitization, week 0. Treatment reported: therapeutic diphenylcyclopropenone sensitization with weekly scalp DPC. Unfractionated whole blood yielded total RNA. Many counts were recorded for this clonotype. Using its own MiXCR run on the RACE reads, TCRdb lists one record per CDR3 protein. The sample yields over 300,000 distinct CDR3 sequences, approximately 5% seen once. The CDR3 runs to 16 residues. With 7 bases clipped from V and 7 bases from J, the junction kept 16 bases outside the gene matches. CDR1 is SEHNR, CDR2 FQNEAQ, per germline (reference sequence). The chain carries TRBV7-9 and TRBJ1-1; 9 bases match TRBD1. Sequencing was performed on whole blood, taken in connection with sensitization to the hapten diphenylcyclopropenone (DPC). This TCR derives from a woman in her fifties or sixties with alopecia areata. Some clones in this sample may be carry-over from other donors' samples. The CDR3 coding sequence is TGTGCCAGCACTCCCACAGGGGGCGCTTCTCAGAGTGAAGCTTTCTTT. As protein: CASTPTGGASQSEAFF. Together with reference TRBV7-9 and TRBJ1-1, the CDR3 gives the full variable domain: DTGVSQNPRHKITKRGQNVTFRCDPISEHNRLYWYRQTLGQGPEFLTYFQNEAQLEKSRLLSDRFSAERPKGSFSTLEIQRTEQGDSAMYLCASTPTGGASQSEAFFGQGTRLTVV.